This is a list of T cell receptor beta chains from one sample in a study of somatic mutations in cytotoxic T cells in rheumatoid arthritis. Libraries were prepared by immunoSEQ multiplex PCR; TCRdb keeps only in-frame clonotypes and omits some of them. Of 35,000 to 40,000 clones in the sample, approximately 80% are singletons; the top ten hold roughly 3.2%. Sequencing was carried out using CD8+ T cells sorted from blood. The receptors come from a man aged 40-50 years in good health. Each CDR3 is given with its conserved first and last residue. A D gene is named only where the DNA matches it firmly. Size tells how often a clone was seen (once, few, many) or the class of an expanded clone, and some rows leave it out.

J: TRBJ2-7
size: NA
V: TRBV27
D: TRBD1
CDR3: CASSSGQGSYEQYF
DNA: TGTGCCAGCAGCTCGGGACAGGGATCCTACGAGCAGTACTTC

J: TRBJ2-7
size: NA
V: TRBV7-9
D: TRBD2
CDR3: CASSTAGGNYEQYF
DNA: TGTGCCAGCAGCACCGCGGGGGGAAACTACGAGCAGTACTTC

J: TRBJ2-3
size: NA
V: TRBV7-3
D: TRBD2
CDR3: CASSSPPGLAGGKSSTDTQYF
DNA: TGTGCCAGCAGCTCACCCCCGGGACTAGCGGGAGGAAAATCTAGCACAGATACGCAGTATTTT

J: TRBJ1-4
size: NA
V: TRBV28
D: NA
CDR3: CASSLRSGTNEKLFF
DNA: TGTGCCAGCAGTTTGAGGTCCGGAACTAATGAAAAACTGTTTTTT

J: TRBJ2-2
size: NA
V: TRBV4-1
D: TRBD1
CDR3: CASSARLTGVGTGELFF
DNA: TGCGCCAGCAGCGCCCGGTTGACAGGGGTGGGCACCGGGGAGCTGTTTTTT

J: TRBJ2-4
size: NA
V: TRBV29-1
D: NA
CDR3: CSVEEGGNIQYF
DNA: TGCAGCGTTGAGGAGGGGGGGAACATTCAGTACTTC

J: TRBJ2-6
size: NA
V: TRBV15
D: NA
CDR3: CATSKQGSSGANVLTF
DNA: TGTGCCACCAGCAAGCAGGGTTCATCTGGGGCCAACGTCCTGACTTTC

J: TRBJ1-2
size: once
V: TRBV27
D: TRBD1
CDR3: CASSSGTGIHGYTF
DNA: TGTGCCAGCAGTTCCGGGACAGGGATCCATGGCTACACCTTC

J: TRBJ1-1
size: NA
V: TRBV27
D: TRBD1
CDR3: CASSSQQGVDTEAFF
DNA: TGTGCCAGCAGTTCCCAACAGGGGGTAGACACTGAAGCTTTCTTT

J: TRBJ2-5
size: NA
V: TRBV9
D: NA
CDR3: CASSVGPGAPGQETQYF
DNA: TGTGCCAGCAGCGTAGGCCCGGGGGCGCCGGGTCAAGAGACCCAGTACTTC

J: TRBJ2-4
size: NA
V: TRBV18
D: TRBD1
CDR3: CASSPPVPGGTGWKNIQYF
DNA: TGTGCCAGCTCACCACCAGTACCAGGCGGGACAGGATGGAAAAACATTCAGTACTTC

J: TRBJ2-7
size: NA
V: TRBV4-1
D: TRBD1
CDR3: CASSQVRGPYEQYF
DNA: TGCGCCAGCAGCCAAGTCAGGGGGCCCTACGAGCAGTACTTC

J: TRBJ1-2
size: NA
V: TRBV5-1
D: NA
CDR3: CASSLAAASSGYTF
DNA: TGCGCCAGCAGCTTGGCAGCGGCTTCATCTGGCTACACCTTC

J: TRBJ1-1
size: NA
V: TRBV15
D: NA
CDR3: CATSRGHLEAFF
DNA: TGTGCCACCAGCAGGGGACACCTTGAAGCTTTCTTT

J: TRBJ1-5
size: NA
V: TRBV29-1
D: TRBD1
CDR3: CSVNRTGGNQPQHF
DNA: TGCAGCGTAAATCGGACAGGTGGAAATCAGCCCCAGCATTTT

J: TRBJ1-4
size: NA
V: TRBV11-2
D: NA
CDR3: CASSLDPTGPGEKLFF
DNA: TGTGCCAGCAGCTTAGACCCTACAGGGCCAGGTGAAAAACTGTTTTTT

J: TRBJ2-7
size: once
V: TRBV2
D: NA
CDR3: CASSVNAHLRNLEQYF
DNA: TGTGCCAGCAGTGTAAACGCCCACCTACGTAATTTGGAGCAGTACTTC

J: TRBJ2-5
size: NA
V: TRBV10-2
D: TRBD1
CDR3: CASSEGWTGAQYF
DNA: TGCGCCAGCAGTGAAGGTTGGACAGGGGCCCAGTACTTC

J: TRBJ2-3
size: NA
V: TRBV28
D: NA
CDR3: CASSFGTASTDTQYF
DNA: TGTGCCAGCAGTTTCGGGACGGCCAGCACAGATACGCAGTATTTT

J: TRBJ2-2
size: once
V: TRBV9
D: TRBD1
CDR3: CASSVTGGSRSGELFF
DNA: TGTGCCAGCAGCGTAACAGGGGGCTCGAGGTCCGGGGAGCTGTTTTTT

J: TRBJ2-7
size: NA
V: TRBV9
D: TRBD2
CDR3: CASSVLAGDEQYF
DNA: TGTGCCAGCAGCGTACTAGCGGGAGACGAGCAGTACTTC

J: TRBJ1-1
size: NA
V: TRBV7-3
D: NA
CDR3: CASSRGGMNTEAFF
DNA: TGTGCCAGCAGCCGGGGAGGTATGAACACTGAAGCTTTCTTT

J: TRBJ2-1
size: NA
V: TRBV4-1
D: NA
CDR3: CASSQDHVLYNEQFF
DNA: TGCGCCAGCAGCCAAGATCATGTCCTTTACAATGAGCAGTTCTTC

J: TRBJ2-7
size: NA
V: TRBV28
D: TRBD1
CDR3: CASQTGRTYEQYF
DNA: TGTGCCAGCCAGACAGGGCGGACCTACGAGCAGTACTTC

J: TRBJ1-1
size: NA
V: TRBV27
D: TRBD1
CDR3: CASSETGGGMNTEAFF
DNA: TGTGCCAGCAGTGAAACAGGGGGCGGAATGAACACTGAAGCTTTCTTT

J: TRBJ2-1
size: NA
V: TRBV19
D: TRBD2
CDR3: CASSIDPGLAGIYNEQFF
DNA: TGTGCCAGTAGTATAGATCCGGGACTAGCGGGAATCTACAATGAGCAGTTCTTC

J: TRBJ2-7
size: once
V: TRBV27
D: NA
CDR3: CASSGHSGLDEQYF
DNA: TGTGCCAGCAGTGGACACAGTGGGCTCGACGAGCAGTACTTC

J: TRBJ1-1
size: NA
V: TRBV27
D: TRBD1
CDR3: CASSPQWTGGTEAFF
DNA: TGTGCCAGCAGTCCCCAATGGACAGGGGGCACTGAAGCTTTCTTT

J: TRBJ2-7
size: NA
V: TRBV28
D: NA
CDR3: CASSPKTDYEQYF
DNA: TGTGCCAGCAGTCCTAAGACTGACTACGAGCAGTACTTC

J: TRBJ1-4
size: NA
V: TRBV28
D: NA
CDR3: CASRYPPGVRGEKLFF
DNA: TGTGCCAGCAGATATCCGCCGGGAGTCCGAGGGGAGAAACTGTTTTTT

J: TRBJ2-7
size: NA
V: TRBV7-2
D: TRBD1
CDR3: CASSSDRGPYEQYF
DNA: TGTGCCAGCAGCTCGGACAGGGGCCCCTACGAGCAGTACTTC

J: TRBJ1-2
size: once
V: TRBV7-8
D: TRBD1
CDR3: CASSLGRTGRGANYGYTF
DNA: TGTGCCAGCAGCTTAGGGCGGACAGGGCGGGGAGCTAACTATGGCTACACCTTC

J: TRBJ2-2
size: NA
V: TRBV7-8
D: NA
CDR3: CASSSGRGPERTGELFF
DNA: TGTGCCAGCAGCTCGGGGAGGGGGCCGGAGCGGACCGGGGAGCTGTTTTTT

J: TRBJ2-1
size: NA
V: TRBV5-8
D: TRBD2
CDR3: CASRQLAGGPYEQFF
DNA: TGTGCCAGCAGACAACTAGCGGGAGGGCCATATGAGCAGTTCTTC

J: TRBJ1-1
size: NA
V: TRBV4-1
D: TRBD1
CDR3: CASSQTTGGFITEAFF
DNA: TGCGCCAGCAGCCAGACGACAGGGGGCTTTATCACTGAAGCTTTCTTT

J: TRBJ2-1
size: NA
V: TRBV6-6
D: NA
CDR3: CASSSTYNEQFF
DNA: TGTGCCAGCAGCTCCACATACAATGAGCAGTTCTTC

J: TRBJ2-7
size: NA
V: TRBV18
D: TRBD2
CDR3: CASSPPTSGSYEQYF
DNA: TGTGCCAGCTCACCACCGACTAGCGGATCCTACGAGCAGTACTTC

J: TRBJ2-1
size: once
V: TRBV29-1
D: TRBD2
CDR3: CSVPQREPYNEQFF
DNA: TGCAGCGTGCCCCAGCGGGAACCCTACAATGAGCAGTTCTTC

J: TRBJ1-1
size: NA
V: TRBV7-2
D: TRBD1
CDR3: CASSLGGVGGGEAFF
DNA: TGTGCCAGCAGCTTAGGAGGCGTAGGGGGCGGTGAGGCTTTCTTT

J: TRBJ1-1
size: NA
V: TRBV5-1
D: TRBD1
CDR3: CASSIRQGTVLDTEAFF
DNA: TGCGCCAGCAGCATACGACAGGGGACAGTGTTGGACACTGAAGCTTTCTTT

J: TRBJ2-2
size: few
V: TRBV9
D: TRBD2
CDR3: CASSTRAGATGELFF
DNA: TGTGCCAGCAGCACCCGAGCGGGAGCCACCGGGGAGCTGTTTTTT

J: TRBJ1-5
size: NA
V: TRBV19
D: NA
CDR3: CASSRAGIAHQPQHF
DNA: TGTGCCAGTAGTCGGGCAGGGATTGCACATCAGCCCCAGCATTTT

J: TRBJ2-6
size: NA
V: TRBV9
D: NA
CDR3: CASSDRSGANVLTF
DNA: TGTGCCAGCAGCGACCGGAGCGGGGCCAACGTCCTGACTTTC

J: TRBJ2-1
size: NA
V: TRBV18
D: TRBD1
CDR3: CASSLGTGERNEQFF
DNA: TGTGCCAGCTCTCTCGGGACAGGAGAACGGAATGAGCAGTTCTTC

J: TRBJ1-1
size: once
V: TRBV5-8
D: NA
CDR3: CASSLIRNTEAFF
DNA: TGTGCCAGCAGCTTGATCCGGAACACTGAAGCTTTCTTT

J: TRBJ2-7
size: NA
V: TRBV5-4
D: NA
CDR3: CASRGVGEQYF
DNA: TGTGCCAGCAGGGGAGTAGGCGAGCAGTACTTC

J: TRBJ2-3
size: NA
V: TRBV19
D: NA
CDR3: CASSMGTDTQYF
DNA: TGTGCCAGTAGTATGGGGACAGATACGCAGTATTTT

J: TRBJ2-5
size: NA
V: TRBV7-9
D: NA
CDR3: CASSLWETQYF
DNA: TGTGCCAGCAGCTTATGGGAGACCCAGTACTTC

J: TRBJ2-1
size: NA
V: TRBV11-3
D: NA
CDR3: CASSLDFAVEQFF
DNA: TGTGCCAGCAGCTTAGACTTCGCGGTTGAGCAGTTCTTC

J: TRBJ2-5
size: NA
V: TRBV6-1
D: NA
CDR3: CASSDQETQYF
DNA: TGTGCCAGCAGTGACCAGGAGACCCAGTACTTC

J: TRBJ2-1
size: NA
V: TRBV6-6
D: NA
CDR3: CASSFREPLNEQFF
DNA: TGTGCCAGCAGTTTCCGGGAGCCCCTCAATGAGCAGTTCTTC